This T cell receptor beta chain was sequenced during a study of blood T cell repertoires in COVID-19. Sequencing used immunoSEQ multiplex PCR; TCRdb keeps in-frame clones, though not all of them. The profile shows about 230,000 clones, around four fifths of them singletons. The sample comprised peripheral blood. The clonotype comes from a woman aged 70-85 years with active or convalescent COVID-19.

The CDR3 region is CASSVAGGDNSPLHF. CDR3 in DNA: TGTGCCAGCAGCGTAGCTGGAGGGGATAATTCACCCCTCCACTTT. The chain couples TRBV9 to TRBJ1-6, with D perhaps TRBD1 (5 bases). The V end was cut by 0 bases, the J end by 5 bases, with 9 bases between. Germline V gene lookup returns CDR1 SGDLS and CDR2 YYNGEE. The CDR3 has 15 residues.